This TCR beta chain was captured by sequencing in a study of early T cells in non-severe SARS-CoV-2 infection. As for the study in general: Whole-blood bulk RNA, unsorted, was sequenced, and chains were unpaired. Study-wide points: CD4 and private specificities were missed by VDJdb matching, which favored anti-spike CD8 responses.

This clonotype was seen at least ten times. Antigen specificity is unknown. In the library, individual cDNA molecules carried attached unique molecular identifiers. TCRdb re-analysed the 5' RACE reads in MiXCR, keeping a single row per CDR3 protein. The sample has more than 35,000 distinct CDR3 sequences; under 5% are singletons. With 4 bases clipped from V and 1 base from J, the junction kept 9 bases outside the gene matches. Looked up from germline, CDR1 is SQVTM and CDR2 is ANQGSEA. The CDR3 consists of 15 residues. The V gene is TRBV29-1, the J gene TRBJ2-5, with 7 bases aligning to TRBD2. Sequencing was done on a sample of whole blood. This receptor was obtained from an adult who was a healthcare worker with PCR-confirmed SARS-CoV-2 infection or an uninfected control (not recorded which). The CDR3: CSVAATSIGQETQYF. CDR3 bases: TGCAGCGTTGCAGCGACTAGCATCGGCCAAGAGACCCAGTACTTC.